In this sample, the clone carrying this T cell receptor beta chain turned up a few times. Its antigen is not known. V shed 5 bases, J shed 0 bases, and the junction held 5 bases outside the gene matches. The germline CDR1 and CDR2 sequences are SEHNR and FQNEAQ (reference sequence). The CDR3 length is 15 residues. This sample stems from a study of T cells in Graves' hyperthyroidism and ophthalmopathy. Stable disease denoted Graves' hyperthyroidism without ophthalmopathy progression within 18 months. Thyroid ultrasound, orbital computed tomography, clinical symptoms, and serum thyroxine and TRAb underpinned diagnoses. Amplified regions were TCR beta CDR3 sequences from RNA transcripts. TCR CDR3 regions were first amplified by RT-PCR with HTBI primers. Each CDR3 protein gets one entry after TCRdb re-called the multiplex PCR reads with MiXCR. The table shows under 550,000 distinct CDR3 sequences, with 12% to 15% occurring only once.

Findings and caveats of the study: Blood samples included most of the expanded thyroid clonotypes exceeding 0.001.

The rearrangement joins TRBV7-9 to TRBJ1-1, with 8 bases identical to TRBD1. The source material was blood. This TCR derives from a woman aged 18-35 years with Graves' hyperthyroidism. CDR3 in DNA: TGTGCCAGCAGCCGGGACAGGACATTGAACACTGAAGCTTTCTTT. Translating gives CASSRDRTLNTEAFF.